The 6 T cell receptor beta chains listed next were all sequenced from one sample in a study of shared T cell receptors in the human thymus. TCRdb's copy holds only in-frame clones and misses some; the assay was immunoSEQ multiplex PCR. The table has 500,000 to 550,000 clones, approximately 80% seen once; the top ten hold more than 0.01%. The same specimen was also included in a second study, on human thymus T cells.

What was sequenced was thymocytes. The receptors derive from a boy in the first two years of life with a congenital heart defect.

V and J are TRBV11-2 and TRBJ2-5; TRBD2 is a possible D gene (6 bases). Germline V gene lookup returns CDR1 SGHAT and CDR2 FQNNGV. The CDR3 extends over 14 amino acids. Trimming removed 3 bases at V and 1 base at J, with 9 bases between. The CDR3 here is CASSFSGSQETQYF. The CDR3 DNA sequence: TGTGCCAGCAGCTTCAGCGGGTCCCAAGAGACCCAGTACTTC.

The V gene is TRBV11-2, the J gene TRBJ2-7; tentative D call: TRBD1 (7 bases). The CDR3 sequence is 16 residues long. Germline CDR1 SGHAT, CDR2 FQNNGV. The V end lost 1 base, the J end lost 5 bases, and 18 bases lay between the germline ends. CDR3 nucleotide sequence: TGTGCCAGCAGCTTAGCTGGTACCAGGGGGGACCACGAGCAGTACTTC. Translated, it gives CASSLAGTRGDHEQYF.

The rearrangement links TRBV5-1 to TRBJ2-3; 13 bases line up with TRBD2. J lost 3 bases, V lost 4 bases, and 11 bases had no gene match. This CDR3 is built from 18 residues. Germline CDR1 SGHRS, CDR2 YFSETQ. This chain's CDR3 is CASSPRLAGGPMTDTQYF. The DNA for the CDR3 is TGCGCCAGCAGCCCCCGACTAGCGGGGGGTCCCATGACAGATACGCAGTATTTT.

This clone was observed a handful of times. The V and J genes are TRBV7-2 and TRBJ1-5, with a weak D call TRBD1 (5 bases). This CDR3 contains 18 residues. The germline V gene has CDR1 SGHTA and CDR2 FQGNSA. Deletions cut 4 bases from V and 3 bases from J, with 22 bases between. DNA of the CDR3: TGTGCCAGCAGCTCATATGGGGGGGTATGGGGTGTCAATCAGCCCCAGCATTTT. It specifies CASSSYGGVWGVNQPQHF.

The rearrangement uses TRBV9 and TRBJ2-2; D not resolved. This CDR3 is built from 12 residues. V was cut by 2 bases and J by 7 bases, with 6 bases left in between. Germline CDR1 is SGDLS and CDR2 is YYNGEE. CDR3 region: CASSVTSGELFF. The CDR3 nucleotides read TGTGCCAGCAGCGTTACCAGCGGGGAGCTGTTTTTT.

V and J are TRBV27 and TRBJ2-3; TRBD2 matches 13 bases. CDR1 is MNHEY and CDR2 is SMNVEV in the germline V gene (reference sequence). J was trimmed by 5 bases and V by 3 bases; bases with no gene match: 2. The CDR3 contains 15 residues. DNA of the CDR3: TGTGCCAGCAGTTTTAGGACTAGCGGGAGAGATACGCAGTATTTT. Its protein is CASSFRTSGRDTQYF.